This TCR beta chain comes out of a study of cytomegalovirus exposure and HLA in healthy donors. Both 60 Vbeta primers and 13 Jbeta primers went into the PCR. Clones were sequenced by immunoSEQ multiplex PCR, and TCRdb holds only the in-frame ones, with some missing. Counted here are fewer than 250,000 clones, more than 65% occurring once; the ten biggest clones make up roughly 2.8%. General observations from the study: There were a few CMV-associated chains whose specificity for CMV antigens was confirmed in vitro. Upon later analysis, HLA-associated TCR beta chains proved more clonally expanded than other, equally common chains. TCR beta chain V- and J-gene trimming was linked, in a later analysis, to a missense variant in DCLRE1C.

As for this clone: Antigen unknown.

The clonotype originates from a woman aged 25 to 39 in good health and CMV-seropositive. Sequencing used PBMCs.

CDR3 amino acids: CASNPTAGGSYNEQFF. CDR3 nucleotide sequence: TGCGCCAGCAACCCCACGGCGGGGGGGTCCTACAATGAGCAGTTCTTC. The chain links TRBV5-1 to TRBJ2-1, with 9 bases identical to TRBD2. CDR1 and CDR2 (germline): SGHRS, YFSETQ. This CDR3 comprises 16 residues. V gave up 6 bases and J gave up 1 base; unmatched junction bases: 8.